Listed below are T cell receptor beta chains from one sample, sequenced in a study of long-term antiretroviral therapy in people with HIV. Data came from immunoSEQ multiplex PCR; TCRdb stores just in-frame clones and leaves some out. The data contain 15,000 or so clones, roughly nine tenths of them singletons. The source material was unsorted PBMCs, sampled 2.1 years after starting antiretroviral therapy. These receptors were collected from a woman aged 40 to 50 with HIV. CDR3s include the opening cysteine and the closing phenylalanine or tryptophan. Fields, in order: D gene, V gene, J gene, CDR3 protein. D genes are given only for firm matches.

.	TRBV11-2	TRBJ2-5	CASSPVRETQYF
.	TRBV21-1	TRBJ1-2	CASRPENYGYTF
.	TRBV10-3	TRBJ2-2	CATGTEPNTGELFF
TRBD1	TRBV30	TRBJ2-2	CAWSPGQGAGELFF
.	TRBV19	TRBJ2-4	CASSIGGSQNIQYF
.	TRBV2	TRBJ1-6	CASSRGTTANSPLHF
.	TRBV5-1	TRBJ2-7	CASSPGTHSYEQYF
.	TRBV5-5	TRBJ1-3	CASSLERGSGNTIYF
.	TRBV5-1	TRBJ2-3	CASSLASRGATRTDTQYF
TRBD1	TRBV19	TRBJ2-7	CASSGGTGRSGEQYF
.	TRBV30	TRBJ1-4	CAWSVLGIYEKLFF
.	TRBV6-1	TRBJ1-1	CASTKIERDHTEAFF
TRBD1	TRBV28	TRBJ1-1	CASSSPGQLIMNTEAFF
TRBD2	TRBV5-4	TRBJ2-7	CASSLLPGGAEQYF
.	TRBV5-1	TRBJ1-3	CASSPQGKVTGNTIYF
TRBD1	TRBV7-8	TRBJ1-1	CASSIRTGLNTEAFF
.	TRBV6-5	TRBJ2-7	CASSYGDGYEQYF
TRBD1	TRBV2	TRBJ1-1	CASIPGQGVRGNTEAFF
.	TRBV19	TRBJ1-5	CASRRGEQPQHF
.	TRBV10-3	TRBJ2-1	CAISERGGGGSYNEQFF
TRBD1	TRBV19	TRBJ2-1	CASSIRDRTRDEQFF
.	TRBV6-5	TRBJ2-3	CASSHPGAADTQYF
TRBD1	TRBV7-2	TRBJ2-3	CASSHGQGKDTQYF
TRBD1	TRBV10-3	TRBJ1-2	CAISSTGGGYTF
.	TRBV18	TRBJ1-5	CASSPGGGRPQHF
.	TRBV30	TRBJ1-5	CAWSPMTASNQPQHF
TRBD1	TRBV30	TRBJ2-1	CAWRPPVRDRASAVAFF
TRBD2	TRBV5-1	TRBJ2-3	CASSLEEVAGALTDTQYF
.	TRBV25-1	TRBJ2-7	CASSATPSTAYEQYF
.	TRBV18	TRBJ1-2	CASSAGENYGYTF
.	TRBV7-9	TRBJ1-3	CASSPGTVNTIYF
TRBD1	TRBV5-4	TRBJ2-1	CASSQSTDRDSNEQFF
TRBD1	TRBV11-3	TRBJ1-4	CASRHTGTGFFVSEKLFF
.	TRBV6-6	TRBJ2-5	CASSYSENRVETQYF
TRBD1	TRBV6-1	TRBJ2-3	CATGDRVKDTQYF
TRBD2	TRBV7-2	TRBJ2-3	CASSFWASGGRTDTQYF
.	TRBV28	TRBJ1-3	CASSLSAGNTIYF
.	TRBV7-2	TRBJ1-2	CASSFQGGDYGYTF
.	TRBV27	TRBJ1-5	CASSLGRTGQPQHF
.	TRBV7-6	TRBJ2-2	CASSLKRGGTGELFF
.	TRBV7-2	TRBJ2-1	CASSLGRRAEIIDEQFF
TRBD2	TRBV7-2	TRBJ2-3	CASSFSGAHTDTQYF
.	TRBV7-9	TRBJ2-7	CASSLMAGESSYEQYF
.	TRBV30	TRBJ1-4	CAWSVFGVDEKLFF
.	TRBV30	TRBJ1-2	CAWSTGNYGYTF
.	TRBV30	TRBJ1-5	CAWSVLMGGNQPQHF
TRBD1	TRBV19	TRBJ1-2	CASSGDRANYGYTF
TRBD1	TRBV5-1	TRBJ2-1	CASSLVQGANEQFF
.	TRBV6-1	TRBJ2-5	CASSERGGGETQYF
.	TRBV10-3	TRBJ1-2	CAISPGGNYGYTF
TRBD2	TRBV28	TRBJ2-7	CASRWGGGSYEQYF
.	TRBV25-1	TRBJ2-7	CASSDWGEDEQYF
TRBD1	TRBV7-2	TRBJ2-7	CASSFTGTGGSYEQYF
TRBD1	TRBV27	TRBJ2-7	CASSLSSGTGYEQYF
TRBD2	TRBV11-2	TRBJ2-5	CASSLGALAGVDETQYF
TRBD1	TRBV6-1	TRBJ2-1	CASSKQTGLNEQFF
.	TRBV5-4	TRBJ1-2	CASSPPGSSGYTF
TRBD2	TRBV19	TRBJ2-3	CASTIRWERGGGTQYF
.	TRBV7-8	TRBJ1-4	CASSRPGGSGSTNEKLFF
TRBD1	TRBV5-4	TRBJ1-2	CASSQGGGNYGYTF